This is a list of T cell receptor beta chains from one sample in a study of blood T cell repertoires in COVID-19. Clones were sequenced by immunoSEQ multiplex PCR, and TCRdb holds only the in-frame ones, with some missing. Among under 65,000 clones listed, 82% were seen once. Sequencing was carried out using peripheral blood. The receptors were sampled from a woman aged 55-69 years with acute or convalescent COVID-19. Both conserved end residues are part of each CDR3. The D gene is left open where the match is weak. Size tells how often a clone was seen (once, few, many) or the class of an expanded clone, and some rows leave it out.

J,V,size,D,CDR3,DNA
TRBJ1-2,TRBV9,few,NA,CASSVAPGGDYGYTF,TGTGCCAGCAGCGTAGCCCCAGGAGGGGACTATGGCTACACCTTC
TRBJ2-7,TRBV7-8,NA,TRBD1,CASSRGTGGNHEQYF,TGTGCCAGCAGCCGGGGGACAGGGGGAAATCACGAGCAGTACTTC
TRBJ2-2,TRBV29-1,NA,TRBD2,CSALRTSGPGELFF,TGCAGCGCCCTGAGAACTAGCGGTCCCGGGGAGCTGTTTTTT
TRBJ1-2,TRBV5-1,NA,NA,CASSLDSPISYGYTF,TGCGCCAGCAGCTTGGACAGCCCTATTTCCTATGGCTACACCTTC
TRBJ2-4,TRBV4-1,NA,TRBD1,CASSLDREGPNQYF,TGCGCCAGCAGCCTGGACAGGGAAGGCCCCAATCAGTACTTC
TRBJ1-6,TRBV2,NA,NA,CASSEMAGDSPLHF,TGTGCCAGCAGTGAAATGGCAGGGGATTCACCCCTCCACTTT
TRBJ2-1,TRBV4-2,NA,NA,CASSQVEGAYNEQFF,TGTGCCAGCAGCCAAGTCGAGGGCGCCTACAATGAGCAGTTCTTC
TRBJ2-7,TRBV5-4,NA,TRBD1,CASSFVGTGGYEQYF,TGTGCCAGCAGCTTCGTCGGGACAGGGGGCTACGAGCAGTACTTC
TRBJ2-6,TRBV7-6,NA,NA,CASSLAGANVLTF,TGTGCCAGCAGCTTGGCCGGGGCCAACGTCCTGACTTTC
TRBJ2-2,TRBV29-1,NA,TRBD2,CSVETSGGNTGELFF,TGCAGCGTTGAAACGAGCGGGGGGAACACCGGGGAGCTGTTTTTT
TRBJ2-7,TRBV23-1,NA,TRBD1,CASSQSRGQMNSYEQYF,TGCGCCAGCAGTCAATCCAGGGGACAGATGAATTCCTACGAGCAGTACTTC
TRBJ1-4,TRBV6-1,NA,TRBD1,CASSEPSRTGNEKLFF,TGTGCCAGCAGTGAACCGTCGAGGACAGGGAATGAAAAACTGTTTTTT
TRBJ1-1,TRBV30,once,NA,CAWTRGGRTEAFF,TGTGCCTGGACTCGGGGGGGAAGGACTGAAGCTTTCTTT
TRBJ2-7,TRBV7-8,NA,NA,CASSLADGGDEQYF,TGTGCCAGCAGCTTAGCCGACGGAGGGGACGAGCAGTACTTC
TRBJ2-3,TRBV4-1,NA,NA,CASSPNGLVTDTQYF,TGCGCCAGCAGCCCCAATGGACTTGTCACAGATACGCAGTATTTT
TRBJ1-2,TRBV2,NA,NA,CASSADIYGYTF,TGTGCCAGCAGTGCTGACATCTATGGCTACACCTTC
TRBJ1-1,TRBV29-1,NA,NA,CSVSGRMNTEAFF,TGCAGCGTTTCAGGGCGTATGAACACTGAAGCTTTCTTT
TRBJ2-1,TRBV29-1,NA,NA,CSVEVRASAYNEQFF,TGCAGCGTTGAAGTACGAGCGTCAGCCTACAATGAGCAGTTCTTC
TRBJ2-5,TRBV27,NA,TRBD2,CASRKTGTSRETQYF,TGTGCCAGCCGAAAAACCGGGACTAGCCGAGAGACCCAGTACTTC
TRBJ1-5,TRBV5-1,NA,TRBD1,CASRLNTGANQPQHF,TGCGCCAGCAGGTTGAATACAGGGGCCAATCAGCCCCAGCATTTT
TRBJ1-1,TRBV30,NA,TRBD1,CAWSVTGTTEAFF,TGTGCCTGGAGTGTGACAGGGACCACTGAAGCTTTCTTT
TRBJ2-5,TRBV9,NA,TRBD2,CASSVEGLAGQETQYF,TGTGCCAGCAGCGTAGAGGGACTAGCGGGTCAAGAGACCCAGTACTTC
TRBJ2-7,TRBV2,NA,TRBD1,CASNPMTGPSHEQYF,TGTGCCAGCAACCCCATGACAGGGCCCTCCCACGAGCAGTACTTC
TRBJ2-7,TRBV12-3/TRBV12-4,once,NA,CASSFQGLYEQYF,TGTGCCAGCAGTTTCCAGGGGCTCTACGAGCAGTACTTC
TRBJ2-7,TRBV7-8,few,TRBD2,CASSLDAGGYEQYF,TGTGCCAGCAGCTTAGACGCGGGGGGCTACGAGCAGTACTTC
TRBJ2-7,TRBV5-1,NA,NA,CASNRDGGYEQYF,TGCGCCAGCAACCGGGACGGGGGCTACGAGCAGTACTTC
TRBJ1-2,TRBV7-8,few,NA,CASSLAPLGPTNYGYTF,TGTGCCAGCAGCCTAGCCCCCCTGGGGCCCACTAACTATGGCTACACCTTC
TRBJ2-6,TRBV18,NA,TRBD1,CASSPPPGQGRAGANVLTF,TGTGCCAGCTCACCACCCCCGGGACAGGGGAGGGCTGGGGCCAACGTCCTGACTTTC
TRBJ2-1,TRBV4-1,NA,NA,CASSHPTGSSYNEQFF,TGCGCCAGCAGCCACCCGACGGGGAGCTCCTACAATGAGCAGTTCTTC
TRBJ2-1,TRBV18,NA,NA,CASSPELHVPNEQFF,TGTGCCAGCTCACCTGAATTACATGTCCCCAATGAGCAGTTCTTC
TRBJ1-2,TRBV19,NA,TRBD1,CASSGTEHNGYTF,TGTGCCAGTAGTGGGACAGAACACAATGGCTACACCTTC